This T cell receptor beta chain was recovered during a study of human CD8 memory T cell subsets. A UMI-labeled 5' RACE approach was the method that produced the TCR beta libraries. For each CDR3 protein, TCRdb gives one entry from its re-call of the 5' RACE reads, without DNA. The data include more than 15,000 distinct CDR3 sequences; the top ten clones carry approximately 5.5%. Findings and caveats of the study: The chains that were sequenced in this study were only T cell receptor beta chains. There were indications from Chao1 estimates that stem-like memory T cells were more diverse than precursor exhausted T cells. Precursor exhausted and stem-like memory T cell repertoires shared minimal overlap.

This CDR3 spans 12 amino acids. The germline V gene encodes CDR1 SGHRS and CDR2 YFSETQ. About this clonotype: Its antigen remains unknown.

Sequencing used CD8+ stem-like memory T cells (TSCM and TCM) sorted from PBMCs. Subset reported: stem-like memory CD8 T cells (TSTEM), CCR7+ PD-1- TIGIT-. The chain uses TRBV5-1 and TRBJ2-4; the D call from TCRdb, TRBD1, cannot be confirmed without DNA. This TCR came from a human donor in good health. CDR3 in amino acids: CASQGDQNIQYF.